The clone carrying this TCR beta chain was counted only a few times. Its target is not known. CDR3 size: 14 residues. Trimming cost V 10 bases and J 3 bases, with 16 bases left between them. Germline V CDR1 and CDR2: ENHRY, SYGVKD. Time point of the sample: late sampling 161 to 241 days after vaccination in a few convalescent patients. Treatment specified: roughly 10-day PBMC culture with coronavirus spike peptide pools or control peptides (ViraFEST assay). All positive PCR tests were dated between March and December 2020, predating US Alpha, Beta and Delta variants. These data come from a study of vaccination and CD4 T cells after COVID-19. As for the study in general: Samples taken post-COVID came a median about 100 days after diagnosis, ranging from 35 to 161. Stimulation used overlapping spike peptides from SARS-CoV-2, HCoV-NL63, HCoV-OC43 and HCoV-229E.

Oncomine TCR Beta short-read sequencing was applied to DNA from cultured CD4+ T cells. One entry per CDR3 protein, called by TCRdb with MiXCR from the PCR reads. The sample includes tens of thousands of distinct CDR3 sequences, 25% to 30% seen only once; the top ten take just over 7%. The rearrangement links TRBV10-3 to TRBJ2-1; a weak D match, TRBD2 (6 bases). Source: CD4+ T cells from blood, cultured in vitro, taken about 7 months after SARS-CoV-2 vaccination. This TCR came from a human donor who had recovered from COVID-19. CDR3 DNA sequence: TGTGCCACCGCGTACCGGGAGAACTACAATGAGCAGTTCTTC. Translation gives CATAYRENYNEQFF.